This is a list of T cell receptor beta chains from one sample in a study of cytomegalovirus exposure and HLA in healthy donors. Generated by immunoSEQ multiplex PCR, the TCRdb table keeps only in-frame clones and is missing some. The top ten clones hold approximately 20% of a sample with about 87,000 clones, over 65% of them seen once. Material for sequencing was PBMCs. Source of these receptors: a man under 40 in good health and CMV-seropositive. CDR3s include the opening cysteine and the closing phenylalanine or tryptophan. D genes are given only for firm matches. Expanded clones get a size class; other rows say once, few or many, or leave the size out.

J gene: TRBJ1-6
clone size: NA
D gene: TRBD1
V gene: TRBV6-5
CDR3 DNA: TGTGCCAGCAGGGGGACAGATTATAATTCACCCCTCCACTTT
CDR3 protein: CASRGTDYNSPLHF

J gene: TRBJ2-7
clone size: few
D gene: TRBD1
V gene: TRBV4-3
CDR3 DNA: TGCGCCAGCAGCCAGGGGACCGGGACAGGGGGCTACGAGCAGTACTTC
CDR3 protein: CASSQGTGTGGYEQYF

J gene: TRBJ1-3
clone size: NA
D gene: TRBD1
V gene: TRBV10-3
CDR3 DNA: TGTGCCATCAGCTCGGGACAGAACTCTGGAAACACCATATATTTT
CDR3 protein: CAISSGQNSGNTIYF

J gene: TRBJ2-3
clone size: once
D gene: NA
V gene: TRBV7-9
CDR3 DNA: TGTGCCAGCACCCCGGGACTTTTCACAGATACGCAGTATTTT
CDR3 protein: CASTPGLFTDTQYF

J gene: TRBJ1-2
clone size: NA
D gene: TRBD1
V gene: TRBV2
CDR3 DNA: TGTGCCAGCAGGGGGACAGGGTTCGCCTATGGCTACACCTTC
CDR3 protein: CASRGTGFAYGYTF

J gene: TRBJ1-5
clone size: few
D gene: NA
V gene: TRBV6-5
CDR3 DNA: TGTGCCAGCAGTTACGGGCCGTGGGGCAATCAGCCCCAGCATTTT
CDR3 protein: CASSYGPWGNQPQHF

J gene: TRBJ2-3
clone size: NA
D gene: NA
V gene: TRBV18
CDR3 DNA: TGTGCCAGCTCACCCCAGGAAACGCAGTATTTT
CDR3 protein: CASSPQETQYF

J gene: TRBJ2-1
clone size: NA
D gene: TRBD2
V gene: TRBV18
CDR3 DNA: TGTGCCAGCTCACCAACACCCGGGACTAGCGGGGGTACCTACAATGAGCAGTTCTTC
CDR3 protein: CASSPTPGTSGGTYNEQFF

J gene: TRBJ2-1
clone size: NA
D gene: TRBD1
V gene: TRBV6-1
CDR3 DNA: TGTGCCAGCGGAGGGGGACAGGGCTCCTACAATGAGCAGTTCTTC
CDR3 protein: CASGGGQGSYNEQFF

J gene: TRBJ1-5
clone size: NA
D gene: NA
V gene: TRBV18
CDR3 DNA: TGTGCCAGCTCACCACAACAGGGCCATCAGCCCCAGCATTTT
CDR3 protein: CASSPQQGHQPQHF

J gene: TRBJ2-3
clone size: NA
D gene: TRBD2
V gene: TRBV25-1
CDR3 DNA: TGTGCCAGCAGTGACCCCGGACTAGCGGGGGGTGCAGGTACGCAGTATTTT
CDR3 protein: CASSDPGLAGGAGTQYF

J gene: TRBJ2-5
clone size: NA
D gene: NA
V gene: TRBV4-3
CDR3 DNA: TGCGCCAGCAGCCAAGATAAGACAGCGCAAGAGACCCAGTACTTC
CDR3 protein: CASSQDKTAQETQYF

J gene: TRBJ2-7
clone size: NA
D gene: NA
V gene: TRBV27
CDR3 DNA: TGTGCCAGCAGTTCCCCAGGGAATTCAGCCCCCTACGAGCAGTACTTC
CDR3 protein: CASSSPGNSAPYEQYF

J gene: TRBJ2-1
clone size: few
D gene: TRBD2
V gene: TRBV5-6
CDR3 DNA: TGTGCCAGCAGCTTGCTAGCGGGGGGCCGACCCTACAATGAGCAGTTCTTC
CDR3 protein: CASSLLAGGRPYNEQFF

J gene: TRBJ2-7
clone size: NA
D gene: TRBD2
V gene: TRBV11-2
CDR3 DNA: TGTGCCAGCAGCTTCGCGCGGGGGGCCACCTACGAGCAGTACTTC
CDR3 protein: CASSFARGATYEQYF

J gene: TRBJ1-1
clone size: NA
D gene: NA
V gene: TRBV6-1
CDR3 DNA: TGTGCCAGCAGTGATCCCATGACAACAGCCGGAGCTTTCTTT
CDR3 protein: CASSDPMTTAGAFF

J gene: TRBJ1-1
clone size: NA
D gene: NA
V gene: TRBV2
CDR3 DNA: TGTGCCAGCAGATTACAGGGTGGAGGTACTGAAGCTTTCTTT
CDR3 protein: CASRLQGGGTEAFF

J gene: TRBJ2-1
clone size: NA
D gene: TRBD2
V gene: TRBV5-1
CDR3 DNA: TGCGCCAGCAGCTTGATGGGAGGGCCCAACAATGAGCAGTTCTTC
CDR3 protein: CASSLMGGPNNEQFF

J gene: TRBJ2-7
clone size: NA
D gene: NA
V gene: TRBV7-9
CDR3 DNA: TGTGCCAGCAGCTGGGGGACTGCCCCTTCCGAGCAGTACTTC
CDR3 protein: CASSWGTAPSEQYF

J gene: TRBJ1-1
clone size: few
D gene: NA
V gene: TRBV27
CDR3 DNA: TGTGCCAGCAGTTTAAGGGGTCAAAACACTGAAGCTTTCTTT
CDR3 protein: CASSLRGQNTEAFF

J gene: TRBJ1-2
clone size: few
D gene: TRBD1
V gene: TRBV28
CDR3 DNA: TGTGCCAGCAGTCCCGCCGGTGGGACAGGGGTTAACTATGGCTACACCTTC
CDR3 protein: CASSPAGGTGVNYGYTF

J gene: TRBJ2-3
clone size: NA
D gene: NA
V gene: TRBV5-4
CDR3 DNA: TGTGCCAGCAGCTTACAATCAGATACGCAGTATTTT
CDR3 protein: CASSLQSDTQYF

J gene: TRBJ1-2
clone size: NA
D gene: NA
V gene: TRBV30
CDR3 DNA: TGTGCCTGGACGAGGGACTCGGATGGCCACACCTTC
CDR3 protein: CAWTRDSDGHTF

J gene: TRBJ2-3
clone size: NA
D gene: TRBD2
V gene: TRBV7-9
CDR3 DNA: TGTGCCAGCAGCTTAGCAACGGCGGGAGATAACAGGTATTTT
CDR3 protein: CASSLATAGDNRYF

J gene: TRBJ1-2
clone size: NA
D gene: NA
V gene: TRBV25-1
CDR3 DNA: TGTGCCAGCAGTGAACAGGGGTATGGGGGCTACACCTTC
CDR3 protein: CASSEQGYGGYTF

J gene: TRBJ1-1
clone size: NA
D gene: TRBD1
V gene: TRBV19
CDR3 DNA: TGTGCCAGTAGACAGACAGGGGAAACTGAAGCTTTCTTT
CDR3 protein: CASRQTGETEAFF

J gene: TRBJ1-2
clone size: NA
D gene: NA
V gene: TRBV6-6
CDR3 DNA: TGTGCCAGCAGTTCTTATGAGGGTGAGGGGGACTATGGCTACACCTTC
CDR3 protein: CASSSYEGEGDYGYTF

J gene: TRBJ2-3
clone size: NA
D gene: NA
V gene: TRBV27
CDR3 DNA: TGTGCCAGCAGTCCCCTTGTGACAGATACGCAGTATTTT
CDR3 protein: CASSPLVTDTQYF

J gene: TRBJ1-2
clone size: NA
D gene: NA
V gene: TRBV7-8
CDR3 DNA: TGTGCCAGCAGCTTAGGTCCGGACAGAGGGCTAAGCTATGGCTACACCTTC
CDR3 protein: CASSLGPDRGLSYGYTF

J gene: TRBJ2-5
clone size: NA
D gene: TRBD2
V gene: TRBV7-2
CDR3 DNA: TGTGCCAGCAGCCGGGTGCTGGGGGGGGAGACCCAGTACTTC
CDR3 protein: CASSRVLGGETQYF

J gene: TRBJ2-7
clone size: NA
D gene: TRBD2
V gene: TRBV7-2
CDR3 DNA: TGTGCCAGCAGCTTAGGACTAGCGGGAGTCTACGAGCAGTACTTC
CDR3 protein: CASSLGLAGVYEQYF

J gene: TRBJ2-3
clone size: NA
D gene: TRBD2
V gene: TRBV7-6
CDR3 DNA: TGTGCCAGCAGCTTAGAGGGAGCGGGGGGCACAGATACGCAGTATTTT
CDR3 protein: CASSLEGAGGTDTQYF

J gene: TRBJ1-1
clone size: NA
D gene: NA
V gene: TRBV28
CDR3 DNA: TGTGCCAGCAGTTTATTAAAGGGGGTCGAAGCTTTCTTT
CDR3 protein: CASSLLKGVEAFF

J gene: TRBJ2-3
clone size: NA
D gene: TRBD2
V gene: TRBV6-1
CDR3 DNA: TGTGCCAGCAGTCTAACTAGCGGGGGCACAGATACGCAGTATTTT
CDR3 protein: CASSLTSGGTDTQYF

J gene: TRBJ1-1
clone size: few
D gene: TRBD1
V gene: TRBV5-1
CDR3 DNA: TGCGCCAGCAGCTTGGGGGGACAGTATCCTGAAGCTTTCTTT
CDR3 protein: CASSLGGQYPEAFF

J gene: TRBJ1-1
clone size: NA
D gene: NA
V gene: TRBV2
CDR3 DNA: TGTGCCAGCAGGGTGACAGGAGCGAACACTGAAGCTTTCTTT
CDR3 protein: CASRVTGANTEAFF

J gene: TRBJ2-1
clone size: NA
D gene: NA
V gene: TRBV30
CDR3 DNA: TGTGCCTGGAGTGCTAGTCACAATGAGCAGTTCTTC
CDR3 protein: CAWSASHNEQFF

J gene: TRBJ1-1
clone size: NA
D gene: TRBD1
V gene: TRBV30
CDR3 DNA: TGTGCCTGGAGTGCCGACAGGGGTCACACTGAAGCTTTCTTT
CDR3 protein: CAWSADRGHTEAFF

J gene: TRBJ2-5
clone size: NA
D gene: TRBD2
V gene: TRBV9
CDR3 DNA: TGTGCCAGCAGCGTAGAAGGCGGGAGGGCCTGGGAGACCCAGTACTTC
CDR3 protein: CASSVEGGRAWETQYF

J gene: TRBJ1-4
clone size: NA
D gene: NA
V gene: TRBV9
CDR3 DNA: TGTGCCAGCTCCCCGGGGTTCAATGAAAAACTGTTTTTT
CDR3 protein: CASSPGFNEKLFF

J gene: TRBJ2-1
clone size: NA
D gene: NA
V gene: TRBV27
CDR3 DNA: TGTGCCAGCAGTCCCTCTTTCGGGGAGGCGTTCTTC
CDR3 protein: CASSPSFGEAFF

J gene: TRBJ1-5
clone size: few
D gene: NA
V gene: TRBV7-3
CDR3 DNA: TGTGCCAGCACCCGGCCCAGGGATTTTGGCAATCAGCCCCAGCATTTT
CDR3 protein: CASTRPRDFGNQPQHF

J gene: TRBJ2-7
clone size: NA
D gene: NA
V gene: TRBV10-3
CDR3 DNA: TGTGCCATCAGCGATTCCTCCGGGACTCCGTCGAAGGAGCAGTACTTC
CDR3 protein: CAISDSSGTPSKEQYF

J gene: TRBJ1-4
clone size: NA
D gene: NA
V gene: TRBV6-6
CDR3 DNA: TGTGCCAGCAGCGACGAGGGAGACGCTGAAAAACTGTTTTTT
CDR3 protein: CASSDEGDAEKLFF

J gene: TRBJ1-5
clone size: NA
D gene: TRBD1
V gene: TRBV19
CDR3 DNA: TGTGCCAGTAGTTCCCGACAGGGTAGACAGCCCCAGCATTTT
CDR3 protein: CASSSRQGRQPQHF

J gene: TRBJ2-7
clone size: NA
D gene: TRBD1
V gene: TRBV6-5
CDR3 DNA: TGTGCCAGCAGTGGACCGGGACAGGGGACCTACGAGCAGTACTTC
CDR3 protein: CASSGPGQGTYEQYF

J gene: TRBJ1-5
clone size: NA
D gene: TRBD1
V gene: TRBV10-2
CDR3 DNA: TGCGCCACCTCTGAAGGACAGGGGTGGTGGAGCAATCAGCCCCAGCATTTT
CDR3 protein: CATSEGQGWWSNQPQHF

J gene: TRBJ2-1
clone size: NA
D gene: TRBD1
V gene: TRBV7-9
CDR3 DNA: TGTGCCAGCAGTTCGCGGGACAGGGGTCTCCGTAACAAGAATGAGCAGTTCTTC
CDR3 protein: CASSSRDRGLRNKNEQFF

J gene: TRBJ2-7
clone size: NA
D gene: NA
V gene: TRBV19
CDR3 DNA: TGTGCCAGTAGTCTCGGTCCAAGGGAGATGGGAACGGGCGAGCAGTACTTC
CDR3 protein: CASSLGPREMGTGEQYF

J gene: TRBJ2-7
clone size: few
D gene: NA
V gene: TRBV11-3
CDR3 DNA: TGTGCCAGCAGCTGGGCGGGAACCTACGAGCAGTACTTC
CDR3 protein: CASSWAGTYEQYF

J gene: TRBJ1-1
clone size: once
D gene: NA
V gene: TRBV10-1
CDR3 DNA: TGCGCCAGCAGATTAAACTTGAACACTGAAGCTTTCTTT
CDR3 protein: CASRLNLNTEAFF

J gene: TRBJ1-5
clone size: NA
D gene: TRBD1
V gene: TRBV6-1
CDR3 DNA: TGTGCCAGCAGTGATTCGACAGGGGCGCTTTATAGCAATCAGCCCCAGAATTTT
CDR3 protein: CASSDSTGALYSNQPQNF

J gene: TRBJ2-1
clone size: NA
D gene: TRBD2
V gene: TRBV5-4
CDR3 DNA: TGTGCCAGCAGCTTGGGCCTAGCGGGAGGGGATGAGCAGTTCTTC
CDR3 protein: CASSLGLAGGDEQFF

J gene: TRBJ2-1
clone size: once
D gene: TRBD2
V gene: TRBV5-1
CDR3 DNA: TGCGCCAGCACCTTGACTAGCGGGACATACAATGAGCAGTTCTTC
CDR3 protein: CASTLTSGTYNEQFF

J gene: TRBJ1-4
clone size: few
D gene: NA
V gene: TRBV7-8
CDR3 DNA: TGTGCCAGCAGCTTAGAGTCGTGGAGACCTCTGGTTTTT
CDR3 protein: CASSLESWRPLVF

J gene: TRBJ1-5
clone size: few
D gene: NA
V gene: TRBV2
CDR3 DNA: TGTGCCAGCACCCAGGAGGTCCTCGGGGCCCAGCATTTT
CDR3 protein: CASTQEVLGAQHF

J gene: TRBJ2-1
clone size: NA
D gene: NA
V gene: TRBV29-1
CDR3 DNA: TGCAGCCCCCCTCCCACCCCCCTAGCGCCAGGGCAGTTCTTC
CDR3 protein: CSPPPTPLAPGQFF

J gene: TRBJ2-5
clone size: NA
D gene: TRBD1
V gene: TRBV7-8
CDR3 DNA: TGTGCCAGCAGCTTAAGGGACAGGGGAAGACAAGAGACCCAGTACTTC
CDR3 protein: CASSLRDRGRQETQYF

J gene: TRBJ2-3
clone size: NA
D gene: TRBD2
V gene: TRBV7-9
CDR3 DNA: TGTGCCAGCAGCCCCGGAGCGGGAGTTATAGATACGCAGTATTTT
CDR3 protein: CASSPGAGVIDTQYF

J gene: TRBJ2-3
clone size: once
D gene: NA
V gene: TRBV19
CDR3 DNA: TGTGCCAGTAGTATAATGGTGAGCGGGTGTGTGGATACGCAGTATTTT
CDR3 protein: CASSIMVSGCVDTQYF